The subject of this entry is one T cell receptor (beta chain). The data derive from a study of blood T cell repertoires in COVID-19. The V and J ends lost 3 bases and 5 bases respectively, with 16 bases between them. Germline CDR1 and CDR2: SEHNR and FQNEAQ (reference sequence). The CDR3 contains 15 residues. This table comes from immunoSEQ multiplex PCR, and its TCRdb copy is limited to in-frame clones, with some not included. The repertoire has a few hundred thousand clones, approximately 86% of them found once; the top ten carry about 2.1%. The clonotype comes from a man aged 30 to 39 with active or convalescent COVID-19. The specimen was peripheral blood. The chain employs TRBV7-9 and TRBJ1-1; possible D gene TRBD1, 5 bases. CDR3 bases: TGTGCCAGCAGCTTTGGGGGGTCAAGCGTAACTGAAGCTTTCTTT. It specifies CASSFGGSSVTEAFF. The complete variable domain, with remaining parts taken from reference TRBV7-9 and TRBJ1-1, reads DTGVSQNPRHKITKRGQNVTFRCDPISEHNRLYWYRQTLGQGPEFLTYFQNEAQLEKSRLLSDRFSAERPKGSFSTLEIQRTEQGDSAMYLCASSFGGSSVTEAFFGQGTRLTVV.